This T cell receptor (beta chain) was identified in a study of blood T cells in healthy people across ages. Study summary: The template switching approach captured approximately one barcoded beta molecule for every two T cells. Whole-study results and caveats: Per million T cells, TCR beta diversity dropped roughly linearly as age increased. The percentage of naive T cells correlated strongly with TCR beta diversity.

Remarks on this clonotype: Its antigen is not known.

A J-beta primer mix and a sample-barcoded 5' primer were used in a second PCR of roughly 7 to 12 cycles. Each TCR beta cDNA got a 12-nucleotide random molecular identifier. From the 5' RACE reads, TCRdb called clonotypes with MiXCR, one entry per CDR3 protein. The data contain hundreds of thousands of distinct CDR3 sequences, 50% to 65% of them singletons. The receptor's source is a man older than 75 in good health. Sequencing input: blood.

CDR3 sequence reads: CASSAGRQQETQYF. The CDR3 nucleotides are TGTGCCAGCAGTGCCGGACGCCAACAGGAGACCCAGTACTTC. The chain carries TRBV2 and TRBJ2-5; D is unresolved. The germline CDR1 and CDR2 sequences are SNHLY and FYNNEI. V gave up 4 bases and J gave up 5 bases, with 14 bases separating them. This CDR3 comprises 14 residues. The variable domain in full, with the rest retrieved from reference TRBV2 and TRBJ2-5, is EPEVTQTPSHQVTQMGQEVILRCVPISNHLYFYWYRQILGQKVEFLVSFYNNEISEKSEIFDDQFSVERPDGSNFTLKIRSTKLEDSAMYFCASSAGRQQETQYFGPGTRLLVL.